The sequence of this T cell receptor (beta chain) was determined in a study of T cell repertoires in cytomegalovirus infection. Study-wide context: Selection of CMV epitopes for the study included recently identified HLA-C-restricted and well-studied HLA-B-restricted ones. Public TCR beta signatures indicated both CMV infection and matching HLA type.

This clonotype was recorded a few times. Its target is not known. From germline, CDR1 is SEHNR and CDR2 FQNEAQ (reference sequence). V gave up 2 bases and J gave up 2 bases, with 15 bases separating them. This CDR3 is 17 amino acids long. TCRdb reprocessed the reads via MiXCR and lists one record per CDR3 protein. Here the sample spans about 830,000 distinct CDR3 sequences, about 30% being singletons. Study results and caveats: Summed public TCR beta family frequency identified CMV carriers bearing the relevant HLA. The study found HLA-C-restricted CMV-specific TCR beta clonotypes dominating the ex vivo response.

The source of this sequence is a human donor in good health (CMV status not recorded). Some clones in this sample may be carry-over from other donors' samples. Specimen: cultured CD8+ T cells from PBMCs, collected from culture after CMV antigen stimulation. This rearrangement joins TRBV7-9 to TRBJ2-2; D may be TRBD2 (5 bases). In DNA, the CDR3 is TGTGCCAGCAGCTTACTCGGAGGTATACCCAACACCGGGGAGCTGTTTTTT. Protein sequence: CASSLLGGIPNTGELFF.